The subject of this entry is one T cell receptor beta chain. Treatment described: some 20 received Ad26.COV2.S at low or high dose, single or two shots; about 5 received placebo; per-sample allocation not given. After the first vaccine or placebo injection, samples were drawn on day 63. These data originate in a study of Ad26.COV2.S vaccination and SARS-CoV-2 variants. The assay was immunoSEQ multiplex PCR, and TCRdb's table has in-frame clones only and misses some. The sample lists roughly 510,000 clones, approximately 88% occurring once. The sample here was peripheral blood, taken in a trial of Ad26.COV2.S vaccine versus placebo. This clonotype was obtained from a person between 18 and 59 years old who received the Ad26.COV2.S COVID-19 vaccine or a placebo.

CDR3 bases: TGTGCCAGCAGCTTGGTGGGACAGGGGGCAAGGGCTTTCTTT. Its translation: CASSLVGQGARAFF. The chain has TRBV5-6 and TRBJ1-1, with 12 nucleotides matching TRBD1. V lost 0 bases and J lost 11; bases outside the gene matches: 5. This CDR3 comprises 14 residues. Germline loops: CDR1 SGHDT, CDR2 YYEEEE.